One sample yielded the 21 T cell receptor beta chains listed below, sequenced in a study of blood T cell repertoires in COVID-19 (dated by TCRdb to 2020 to 2021). The method behind the library was the immunoSEQ multiplex PCR assay. Drawn from immuneACCESS, this table holds only the in-frame rearrangements with V and J called that TCRdb kept. Clones are partly lost; checked studies trace under half to an unresolved V gene and leave the rest unexplained. For this sample the table gives fewer than 25,000 clones, of which 86% were detected only once. About 5% of the sample lies in the top ten. What was sequenced was peripheral blood. These receptors all come from a man aged 50-60 years with active COVID-19.

The CDR3 reads CATSDSGQGDNQPQHF. CDR3 DNA: TGTGCCACCAGTGACTCGGGACAGGGAGACAATCAGCCCCAGCATTTT. V gene TRBV24-1 combines with J gene TRBJ1-5, with 9 bases matching TRBD1. J lost 3 bases, V lost 4 bases, and 6 bases had no gene match. The CDR3 loop spans 16 amino acids. Germline V gene sequence: CDR1 KGHDR, CDR2 SFDVKD.

V gene TRBV6-4 combines with J gene TRBJ2-1, with TRBD2 identical over 11 bases. Germline CDR1 is MRHNA and CDR2 is SNTAGT. V was pared by 3 bases and J by 6 bases, with 10 bases of the junction left unmatched. CDR3 length: 17 residues. Written as DNA, the CDR3 is TGTGCCAGCAGTGATGGGCTAGCGGGAGGCCGGGGCAATGAGCAGTTCTTC. This gives the protein CASSDGLAGGRGNEQFF.

The V gene is TRBV24-1, the J gene TRBJ2-1, with 12 bases matching TRBD2. CDR3 length: 18 residues. V was pared by 4 bases and J by 10 bases, with 16 bases of the junction left unmatched. Germline V lookup: CDR1 KGHDR, CDR2 SFDVKD. CDR3 amino acids: CATSERTSGVFVLGEQFF. CDR3 nucleotide sequence: TGTGCCACCAGTGAAAGGACTAGCGGGGTTTTCGTACTGGGGGAGCAGTTCTTC.

The rearrangement joins TRBV7-2 to TRBJ1-2, with D possibly matching TRBD1 (5 bases). Germline-derived CDR1 and CDR2 are SGHTA and FQGNSA. CDR3 size: 14 residues. The V end lost 2 bases, the J end lost 4 bases, and 11 bases lay between the germline ends. The CDR3 loop is CASSLNRSPYGYTF. The CDR3 DNA follows: TGTGCCAGCAGCTTAAACAGGTCTCCCTATGGCTACACCTTC.

The chain joins TRBV12-3 or TRBV12-4 to TRBJ2-7, with 10 bases that match TRBD1. The CDR3 runs to 13 residues. Losses at the gene ends were 9 bases for V and 3 bases for J; bases not matched to a gene: 5. The CDR3 nucleotides are TGTGCCAGTTTCCGGACAGGGGGCTACGAGCAGTACTTC. Amino acids: CASFRTGGYEQYF.

The count of this clone is one. V gene TRBV6-5 combines with J gene TRBJ1-2; 7 bases line up with TRBD1. After removal of 6 bases from V and 4 bases from J, the junction contained 5 bases not matched to a gene. The germline CDR1 and CDR2 sequences are MNHEY and SVGAGI. The CDR3 is made up of 13 amino acids. The CDR3 spells CASRRQGLYGYTF. The CDR3 bases are TGTGCCAGCAGAAGACAGGGACTCTATGGCTACACCTTC.

The chain combines TRBV5-1 with TRBJ1-1, with D unresolved. Germline assignment: CDR1 SGHRS and CDR2 YFSETQ. The CDR3 length is 13 residues. Trimming pared 5 bases from V and 3 bases from J, leaving 11 bases between. The CDR3 is CASSQAYDTEAFF. The CDR3 DNA follows: TGCGCCAGCAGTCAAGCCTACGACACTGAAGCTTTCTTT.

This chain connects TRBV9 to TRBJ2-1, with D possibly being TRBD1 (6 bases). CDR3 length: 15 residues. Germline CDR1 SGDLS, CDR2 YYNGEE. Trimming shortened V by 3 bases and J by 9 bases, and 19 bases separated the two germline ends. This chain's CDR3 is CASSATGWTRGEQFF. Here the CDR3 DNA reads TGTGCCAGCAGCGCAACAGGGTGGACCCGTGGTGAGCAGTTCTTC. The variable domain in full, with the rest retrieved from reference TRBV9 and TRBJ2-1, is DSGVTQTPKHLITATGQRVTLRCSPRSGDLSVYWYQQSLDQGLQFLIQYYNGEERAKGNILERFSAQQFPDLHSELNLSSLELGDSALYFCASSATGWTRGEQFFGPGTRLTVL.

This rearrangement joins TRBV7-3 to TRBJ2-1; 8 bases line up with TRBD1. V lost 5 bases, J lost 7 bases, and 7 bases stayed unmatched. This CDR3 has 14 amino acids. Looked up from germline, CDR1 is SGHTA and CDR2 is FQGTGA. The CDR3 DNA reads as TGTGCCAGCAGCCAAAACAGACAGGGGAATGAGCAGTTCTTC. Translating gives CASSQNRQGNEQFF.

The chain employs TRBV7-3 and TRBJ2-1; maybe TRBD1 (6 bases). CDR3 length equals 17 residues. Germline V CDR1 and CDR2: SGHTA, FQGTGA. V lost 3 bases and J lost 7, with 22 bases in between. In DNA form, the CDR3 reads TGTGCCAGCAGCTTCTCTCCCGGGACAAGGAGCCCAAATGAGCAGTTCTTC. Its translation: CASSFSPGTRSPNEQFF.

This chain uses TRBV7-6 with TRBJ1-1; D might be TRBD1 (6 bases). Germline values: CDR1 SGHVS, CDR2 FNYEAQ. The CDR3 consists of 14 residues. Between the trimmed V and J ends, which lost 8 bases and 5 bases, there was a span of 18 bases. The CDR3 DNA follows: TGTGCCAGCGCAAAACAGGGAGATAGGACTGAAGCTTTCTTT. Translation: CASAKQGDRTEAFF.

V and J are TRBV20-1 and TRBJ2-7; maybe TRBD1 (6 bases). Germline V gene data show CDR1 as DFQATT and CDR2 as SNEGSKA (reference sequence). The V end was cut by 3 bases, the J end by 1 base, with 13 bases between. This CDR3 has 14 amino acids. The CDR3 protein is CSASPRQGSYEQYF. In DNA form, the CDR3 reads TGCAGTGCTAGTCCGCGGCAGGGGTCCTACGAGCAGTACTTC.

This clone was seen only once. The chain combines TRBV24-1 with TRBJ2-1, with 8 bases that match TRBD2. The V gene end was trimmed by 2 bases and the J gene end by 8 bases; junction bases not matched to a gene: 4. Germline loops: CDR1 KGHDR, CDR2 SFDVKD. There are 14 residues in the CDR3. The CDR3 here is CATSDWVAGHEQFF. For the CDR3, the DNA is TGTGCCACCAGTGATTGGGTAGCGGGGCATGAGCAGTTCTTC.

This rearrangement joins TRBV3-1 (or the pseudogene TRBV3-2) to TRBJ2-7; TRBD1 might be the D (6 bases). Germline V gene data show CDR1 as LGHDT and CDR2 as YNNKEL (reference sequence). Trimming took 4 bases from V and 2 from J, leaving 15 bases between them. The CDR3 has 15 residues. In nucleotides, the CDR3 is TGTGCCAGCAGCCCCCGGACAGCAGCAGCCTACGAGCAGTACTTC. Translating it yields CASSPRTAAAYEQYF.

The chain employs TRBV4-2 and TRBJ1-5; TRBD1 matches 9 bases. The V gene's germline CDR1 is LGHNA and CDR2 YNFKEQ. The CDR3 is 17 residues long. The ends lost 0 bases at V and 4 bases at J; junction bases unmatched: 7. CDR3 nucleotides: TGTGCCAGCAGCCAAGAAGGAGACAGGGGGAGAAATCAGCCCCAGCATTTT. Translation: CASSQEGDRGRNQPQHF.

This clone was found a few times. The V and J genes are TRBV5-1 and TRBJ2-7; 11 positions match TRBD2. CDR1 SGHRS and CDR2 YFSETQ come from the germline V gene. V lost 3 bases to trimming and J lost 3 bases; unmatched junction nucleotides: 5. There are 15 residues in the CDR3. This chain's CDR3 is CASSSSTSGIYEQYF. The CDR3 coding sequence is TGCGCCAGCAGCTCGTCGACTAGCGGGATCTACGAGCAGTACTTC.

This clone was observed once. The V and J genes are TRBV18 and TRBJ2-7, with 11 bases matching TRBD1. Losses at the gene ends were 3 bases for V and 6 bases for J; bases not matched to a gene: 16. CDR1 is KGHSH, CDR2 LQKENI, per germline. The CDR3 spans 18 residues. The CDR3 spells CASSPPTGGTGGVREQYF. The DNA for the CDR3 is TGTGCCAGCTCACCCCCGACGGGGGGGACAGGGGGGGTCCGCGAGCAGTACTTC.

This chain links TRBV29-1 with TRBJ1-5, with D maybe TRBD1 (6 bases). V lost 3 bases and J 7 bases, leaving 13 bases between the germline ends. The CDR3 totals 13 residues. Germline V gene data show CDR1 as SQVTM and CDR2 as ANQGSEA. This CDR3 reads CSVEGGAGQPQHF. The CDR3 DNA reads TGCAGCGTTGAGGGGGGGGCAGGCCAGCCCCAGCATTTT.

This clone was detected only once. J is TRBJ2-1 and V is TRBV5-1; possibly TRBD1 for D (6 bases). The CDR3 runs 14 residues. Trimming removed 1 base from V and 6 bases from J, with 11 bases in between. Germline CDR1 is SGHRS and CDR2 is YFSETQ. This CDR3 is CASSLLLRGNEQFF. The CDR3 DNA follows: TGCGCCAGCAGCTTGCTGCTCAGGGGCAATGAGCAGTTCTTC.

The chain has TRBV11-3 and TRBJ2-1, with D tentatively TRBD2 (5 bases). V lost 0 bases and J 6 bases, leaving 15 bases between the germline ends. The CDR3 contains 16 residues. CDR1 is SGHNT, CDR2 YENEEA, per germline. CDR3: CASSLDSSHGPNEQFF. The CDR3 DNA reads as TGTGCCAGCAGCTTAGATTCTAGCCACGGGCCCAATGAGCAGTTCTTC.

J is TRBJ2-3 and V is TRBV5-1, with D perhaps matching TRBD1 (6 bases). CDR3 length: 15 amino acids. V lost 4 bases and J lost 0, with 12 bases in between. Germline V gene lookup returns CDR1 SGHRS and CDR2 YFSETQ. CDR3 sequence reads: CASSPTQGSTDTQYF. CDR3 nucleotide sequence: TGCGCCAGCAGCCCGACTCAGGGGAGCACAGATACGCAGTATTTT.